The clone carrying this TCR beta chain was counted only a few times. The antigen is undetermined. The data originate from a study of CD8+ T cells in alopecia areata. Study context: Severity among treated patients was scored by the percentage of scalp area affected.

Overall study results and limits: Persistence during tofacitinib was seen for many expanded lesional clones in scalp and blood.

The CDR3 length is 12 residues. Per germline, CDR1 ENHRY and CDR2 SYGVKD. The V gene lost 9 bases and the J gene lost 1 base, with 8 bases spanning the gap. The treatment is: oral pan-JAK inhibitor, 5-10 mg twice daily. Alopecia areata patients provided lesional scalp punch biopsies and peripheral blood. After isolation, RNA underwent reverse transcription to generate cDNA as the sequencing template. The repertoire was sequenced with immunoSEQ multiplex PCR; TCRdb's copy has only in-frame clones and lacks some. The sample consists of a few hundred thousand clones, less than 45% of them appearing once.

The rearrangement links TRBV10-3 to TRBJ2-3, with D unclear. This clonotype originated in a human donor with alopecia areata. The input for sequencing was CD4+ T cells sorted from blood, taken at week 34, from a patient treated with tofacitinib. The CDR3 bases are TGTGCCATTGGCGGAGGCACAGATACGCAGTATTTT. This encodes CAIGGGTDTQYF.